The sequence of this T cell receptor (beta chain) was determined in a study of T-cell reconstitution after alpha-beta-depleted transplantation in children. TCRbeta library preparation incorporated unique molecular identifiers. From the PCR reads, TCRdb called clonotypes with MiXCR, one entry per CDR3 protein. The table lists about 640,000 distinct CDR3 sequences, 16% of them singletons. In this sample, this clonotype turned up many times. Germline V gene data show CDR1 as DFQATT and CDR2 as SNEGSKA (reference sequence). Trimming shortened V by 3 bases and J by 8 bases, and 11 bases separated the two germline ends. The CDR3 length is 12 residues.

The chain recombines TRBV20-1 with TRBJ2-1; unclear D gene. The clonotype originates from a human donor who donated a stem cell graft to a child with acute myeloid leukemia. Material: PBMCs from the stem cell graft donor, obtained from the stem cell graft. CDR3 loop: CSASLFQDEQFF. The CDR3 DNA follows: TGCAGTGCTAGCCTTTTCCAGGATGAGCAGTTCTTC.